Below are 5 T cell receptor beta chains sequenced from a single sample in a study of shared clonotypes between healthy human individuals. Profiling relied on immunoSEQ multiplex PCR, and the TCRdb table lists in-frame clones only, not all of them. Of over a million clones in the sample, around three quarters are singletons; the top ten hold 0.61%. Sequencing was carried out using memory CD4+ T cells from PBMCs. Subset denoted: CD45RA-negative fraction. These receptors were taken from a man between 18 and 35 years old in good health. Some clones in this sample may be carry-over from other donors' samples.

The chain is built from TRBV23-1 and TRBJ1-1; D might be TRBD1 (6 bases). TRBV23-1 is recorded as an ORF, its role being uncertain. This CDR3 spans 19 amino acids. Trimming removed 6 bases at V and 0 bases at J, with 26 bases between. DNA for the CDR3: TGCGCCAGCAGCCTAGCGGGGGGGCGTAGCTTACCGATGAACACTGAAGCTTTCTTT. Protein: CASSLAGGRSLPMNTEAFF.

The V gene is TRBV6-6, the J gene TRBJ1-1; a possible D gene is TRBD1 (5 bases). The CDR3 sequence is 16 residues long. V lost 7 bases to trimming and J lost 0 bases, with 18 bases between them. CDR1 and CDR2 from the germline V gene are MNHNY and SVGAGI (reference sequence). CDR3 sequence: CASTGGRGTVNTEAFF. Here the CDR3 DNA reads TGTGCCAGCACGGGCGGTCGTGGGACGGTGAACACTGAAGCTTTCTTT.

V usage is TRBV7-2 and J usage is TRBJ2-1; D is unclear. Germline assignment: CDR1 SGHTA and CDR2 FQGNSA. V dropped 5 bases and J dropped 7 bases, with 12 bases sitting between them. This CDR3 is 13 amino acids long. The CDR3 here is CASSDLGRNEQFF. The CDR3 bases are TGTGCCAGCAGCGATCTCGGCCGGAATGAGCAGTTCTTC.

The chain joins TRBV28 to TRBJ2-2; D may be TRBD2 (5 bases). The CDR3 has 16 residues. Between the trimmed V and J ends, which lost 1 base and 0 bases, there was a span of 9 bases. From germline, CDR1 is MDHEN and CDR2 SYDVKM. The CDR3 loop reads CASSLSGMTNTGELFF. DNA of the CDR3: TGTGCCAGCAGTTTATCCGGGATGACGAACACCGGGGAGCTGTTTTTT.

The chain combines TRBV9 with TRBJ1-1; no reliable D call. The germline CDR1 and CDR2 sequences are SGDLS and YYNGEE. This CDR3 region has 15 residues. Trimming removed 7 bases from V and 2 bases from J, with 18 bases in between. CDR3: CASGIHVNPNTEAFF. CDR3 bases: TGTGCCAGCGGAATCCATGTCAATCCAAACACTGAAGCTTTCTTT.